The 20 T cell receptor beta chains below all came from one sample that was sequenced in a study of blood T cell repertoires in COVID-19. Some clones are missing from TCRdb's copy, which holds only in-frame ones; the method was immunoSEQ multiplex PCR. The sample lists approximately 450,000 clones, around 91% seen once, with 0.95% to 1.2% in the top ten. The sequenced sample consisted of PBMCs or T cells enriched from blood (not recorded which). The receptor set was obtained from a man aged 25 to 40 who had recovered from COVID-19.

The CDR3 region is CASSLSERSPLHF. In DNA form, the CDR3 reads TGTGCCAGCAGTTTATCAGAGCGGTCACCCCTCCACTTT. The chain combines TRBV12-3 or TRBV12-4 with TRBJ1-6; the D is unclear. The CDR3 has 13 amino acids. Trimming took 2 bases from V and 10 from J, leaving 9 bases between them.

This clone was recorded once. The gene calls are TRBV5-1 and TRBJ2-2, with D unresolved. CDR1 and CDR2 (germline): SGHRS, YFSETQ. The CDR3 extends over 16 amino acids. With 0 bases removed from V and 4 bases from J, the gap between germline ends came to 13 bases. CDR3 nucleotide sequence: TGCGCCAGCAGCTTGGCCGCTGTCTCGGGCACCGGGGAGCTGTTTTTT. This codes for CASSLAAVSGTGELFF.

The chain couples TRBV9 to TRBJ2-1; 7 bases align to TRBD2. J lost 4 bases, V lost 3 bases, and 10 bases had no gene match. Germline CDR1 reads SGDLS; CDR2 reads YYNGEE. The CDR3 runs 16 residues. The CDR3 loop reads CASSAKRDGSYNEQFF. DNA for the CDR3: TGTGCCAGCAGCGCGAAGCGGGACGGGTCATACAATGAGCAGTTCTTC.

This clone showed up just once. The chain carries TRBV4-2 and TRBJ1-6; 10 nucleotides line up with TRBD1. Trimming removed 3 bases from V and 5 bases from J; junction bases left unmatched: 10. This CDR3 is built from 18 residues. Germline CDR1 and CDR2: LGHNA and YNFKEQ. CDR3 sequence (DNA): TGTGCCAGCAGCCAGGCCCGGACAGGGGGAACAAATAATTCACCCCTCCACTTT. It is translated as CASSQARTGGTNNSPLHF.

V and J are TRBV28 and TRBJ2-1, with TRBD1 identical over 7 bases. This CDR3 comprises 15 residues. Germline CDR1 and CDR2: MDHEN and SYDVKM. J was trimmed by 4 bases and V by 8 bases; bases with no gene match: 11. CDR3 sequence (DNA): TGTGCCAGCGGTCATAGGGACAGAATATACAATGAGCAGTTCTTC. It translates to CASGHRDRIYNEQFF.

V is TRBV4-1 and J is TRBJ1-3; weak D call: TRBD1 (6 bases). The V end was cut by 3 bases, the J end by 4 bases, with 10 bases between. CDR1 and CDR2 from the germline V gene are MGHRA and YSYEKL. CDR3 length equals 14 residues. CDR3 protein: CASSQGGGGNTIYF. CDR3 bases: TGCGCCAGCAGCCAGGGAGGGGGAGGAAACACCATATATTTT.

The chain has TRBV11-2 and TRBJ1-5; TRBD1 is a possible D gene (5 bases). The CDR3 contains 15 residues. The germline gives CDR1 SGHAT, CDR2 FQNNGV. Trimming cost V 5 bases and J 6 bases, with 17 bases left between them. CDR3: CASSLGGFQGQPQHF. Written as DNA, the CDR3 is TGTGCCAGCAGCCTGGGGGGGTTCCAGGGTCAGCCCCAGCATTTT. Together with reference TRBV11-2 and TRBJ1-5, the CDR3 gives the full variable domain: EAGVAQSPRYKIIEKRQSVAFWCNPISGHATLYWYQQILGQGPKLLIQFQNNGVVDDSQLPKDRFSAERLKGVDSTLKIQPAKLEDSAVYLCASSLGGFQGQPQHFGDGTRLSIL.

The chain is built from TRBV5-5 and TRBJ1-1, with 9 bases lining up with TRBD1. Germline V gene sequence: CDR1 SGHKS, CDR2 YYEKEE (reference sequence). Germline trimming cut 3 bases from V and 2 bases from J; bases unmatched to any gene: 2. There are 14 residues in the CDR3. The CDR3 region is CASSWDRVNTEAFF. The DNA of the CDR3 is TGTGCCAGCAGCTGGGACAGGGTTAACACTGAAGCTTTCTTT.

The chain employs TRBV12-5 and TRBJ1-1, with D unresolved. The germline gives CDR1 LGHNT, CDR2 FRNRAP. The CDR3 covers 14 residues. Trimming cost V 6 bases and J 1 base, with 12 bases left between them. The DNA for the CDR3 is TGTGCTAGTGGGCTGGCTTCTGCGAACACTGAAGCTTTCTTT. The encoded protein is CASGLASANTEAFF. The whole variable domain, filled in from reference TRBV12-5 and TRBJ1-1, reads DARVTQTPRHKVTEMGQEVTMRCQPILGHNTVFWYRQTMMQGLELLAYFRNRAPLDDSGMPKDRFSAEMPDATLATLKIQPSEPRDSAVYFCASGLASANTEAFFGQGTRLTVV.

This chain uses TRBV7-9 with TRBJ2-7; 8 nucleotides line up with TRBD1. Trimming at V came to 5 bases and at J to 4 bases, leaving 4 bases not matched to a gene. This CDR3 has 13 amino acids. The germline CDR1 and CDR2 sequences are SEHNR and FQNEAQ (reference sequence). CDR3 sequence reads: CASSPGTGYEQYF. CDR3 DNA: TGTGCCAGCAGCCCCGGGACAGGATACGAGCAGTACTTC.

This sequence joins TRBV3-1 (or the pseudogene TRBV3-2) and TRBJ2-7; D gene unclear. This CDR3 region has 16 residues. The germline gives CDR1 LGHDT, CDR2 YNNKEL (reference sequence). Trimming pared 0 bases from V and 2 bases from J, leaving 14 bases between. CDR3 in amino acids: CASSQDSYSTAYEQYF. Written as DNA, the CDR3 is TGTGCCAGCAGCCAAGATAGTTATTCCACGGCCTACGAGCAGTACTTC.

With respect to this clone: The sample has other DNA sequences that encode this CDR3 too. This chain links TRBV28 with TRBJ1-1, with 8 bases lining up with TRBD1. The CDR3 totals 14 residues. CDR1 MDHEN and CDR2 SYDVKM come from the germline V gene. Trimming took 5 bases from V and 5 from J; bases not matched to a gene: 7. CDR3: CASSPPRGRTEAFF. The CDR3 DNA follows: TGTGCCAGCAGTCCCCCCAGGGGGCGGACTGAAGCTTTCTTT.

CDR3 sequence: CASRSGSSYEQYF. CDR3 DNA sequence: TGTGCCAGCAGGAGCGGGAGCTCCTACGAGCAGTACTTC. This chain connects TRBV13 to TRBJ2-7; 8 bases fit TRBD2. Germline values: CDR1 PRHDT, CDR2 FYEKMQ (reference sequence). CDR3 length equals 13 residues. V shed 6 bases and J 0 bases; nucleotides not matched to a gene: 1.

V and J are TRBV2 and TRBJ2-3, with a tentative D call TRBD1 (6 bases). V shed 8 bases and J shed 2 bases, with 11 bases lying between them. The CDR3 is 13 amino acids. Looked up from germline, CDR1 is SNHLY and CDR2 is FYNNEI. The CDR3 nucleotides read TGTGCCAGCCGACAGGAACCCACAGATACGCAGTATTTT. Its translation is CASRQEPTDTQYF.

This sequence joins TRBV5-5 and TRBJ1-2; TRBD1 is a possible D gene (5 bases). Germline V lookup: CDR1 SGHKS, CDR2 YYEKEE (reference sequence). The CDR3 length is 13 residues. V gave up 5 bases and J gave up 7 bases, with 15 bases separating them. In DNA, the CDR3 is TGTGCCAGCAGTACGGGACTAGGTTTTGGCTACACCTTC. It yields the protein CASSTGLGFGYTF.

The rearrangement links TRBV7-3 to TRBJ2-1, with TRBD2 matching 9 bases. The germline V gene has CDR1 SGHTA and CDR2 FQGTGA. V was pared by 4 bases and J by 4 bases, with 2 bases of the junction left unmatched. The CDR3 loop spans 14 amino acids. The CDR3 loop is CASSSSGEYNEQFF. The CDR3 DNA sequence: TGTGCCAGCAGCTCTAGCGGGGAGTACAATGAGCAGTTCTTC.

This clone was detected only once. The chain couples TRBV5-4 to TRBJ1-1; D not certain. V was shortened by 7 bases and J by 0 bases, with 10 bases between the two germline ends. CDR3 length equals 13 residues. Germline values: CDR1 SGHNT, CDR2 YYREEE (reference sequence). CDR3 sequence: CASCDIMNTEAFF. The CDR3 nucleotides are TGTGCCAGCTGCGACATCATGAACACTGAAGCTTTCTTT. The entire variable domain, with the rest obtained from reference TRBV5-4 and TRBJ1-1, is as follows: ETGVTQSPTHLIKTRGQQVTLRCSSQSGHNTVSWYQQALGQGPQFIFQYYREEENGRGNFPPRFSGLQFPNYSSELNVNALELDDSALYLCASCDIMNTEAFFGQGTRLTVV.

V is TRBV30 and J is TRBJ2-7, with TRBD1 as a possible D gene (5 bases). The CDR3 totals 13 residues. V gave up 1 base and J gave up 3 bases, with 10 bases separating them. Germline assignment: CDR1 GTSNPN and CDR2 SVGIG (reference sequence). The CDR3 DNA sequence: TGTGCCTGGAGTGCAGGGCCCGGCTACGAGCAGTACTTC. It specifies CAWSAGPGYEQYF.

V usage is TRBV18 and J usage is TRBJ2-7; 8 nucleotides agree with TRBD1. The CDR3 extends over 14 amino acids. The germline V gene has CDR1 KGHSH and CDR2 LQKENI. Trimming at V came to 0 bases and at J to 5 bases, leaving 3 bases not matched to a gene. CDR3 sequence: CASSPPQGADEQYF. DNA for the CDR3: TGTGCCAGCTCACCACCCCAGGGGGCGGACGAGCAGTACTTC.

For the CDR3, the DNA is TGCAGCGTTGTGAAGCCGCAAGAGACCCAGTACTTC. Protein product: CSVVKPQETQYF. This chain joins TRBV29-1 and TRBJ2-5; D not resolved. The CDR3 extends over 12 amino acids. V was pared by 4 bases and J by 2 bases, with 8 bases between. From germline, CDR1 is SQVTM and CDR2 ANQGSEA.